This T cell receptor (beta chain) was identified during a study of cytomegalovirus exposure and HLA in healthy donors. Regarding the study as a whole: It was confirmed in vitro that three of the CMV-associated chains were specific for CMV antigens.

Although they were nominally healthy when sampled, donors likely had unrecorded immune exposures. Note on this clone: Its antigen is undetermined.

PCR involved 60 Vbeta and 13 Jbeta primers. Assay: immunoSEQ multiplex PCR; the TCRdb copy retains only in-frame clones and omits some. The sample comprises tens of thousands of clones, nearly 80% of which are singletons, and around 3.8% rests with the top ten. Germline assignment: CDR1 SGDLS and CDR2 YYNGEE. The CDR3 length is 13 residues. The ends were cut back, 3 bases at V and 2 bases at J, with 6 bases in the middle. The TCR was taken from a woman aged 40 to 50 in good health and CMV-seronegative. Sequencing used PBMCs. The rearrangement links TRBV9 to TRBJ1-3; D unclear. CDR3 protein: CASSASPGNTIYF. Written as DNA, the CDR3 is TGTGCCAGCAGCGCTAGTCCTGGAAACACCATATATTTT.